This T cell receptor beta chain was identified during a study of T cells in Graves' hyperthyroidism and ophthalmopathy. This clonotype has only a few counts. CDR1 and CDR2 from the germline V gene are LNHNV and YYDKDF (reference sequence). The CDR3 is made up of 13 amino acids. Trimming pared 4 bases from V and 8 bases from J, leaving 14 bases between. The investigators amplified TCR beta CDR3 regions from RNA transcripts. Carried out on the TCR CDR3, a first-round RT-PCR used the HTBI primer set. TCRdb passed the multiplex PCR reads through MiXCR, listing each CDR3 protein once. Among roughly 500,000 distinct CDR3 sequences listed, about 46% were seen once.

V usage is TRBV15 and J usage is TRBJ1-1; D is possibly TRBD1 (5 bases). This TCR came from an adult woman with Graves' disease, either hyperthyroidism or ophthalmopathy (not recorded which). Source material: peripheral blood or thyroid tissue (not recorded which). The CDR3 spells CATSTRGPGEAFF. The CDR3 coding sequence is TGTGCCACCAGCACAAGGGGACCCGGGGAAGCTTTCTTT.